Ten or more counts support the clone carrying this T cell receptor (beta chain). One entry per CDR3 protein results from TCRdb running MiXCR on the RT-PCR reads. Found here are roughly 550,000 distinct CDR3 sequences, around 25% of them singletons; the top ten hold about 2.8%. These data come from a study of response to subunit inactivated influenza vaccine. CDR1 is ENHRY, CDR2 SYGVKD, per germline. With V trimmed by 6 bases and J by 3 bases, 0 bases remained unmatched. The CDR3 loop spans 13 amino acids. In addition, the sample was reused for a study of T cells expressing NK-cell markers. Per that study: TCR beta cDNA was made by 5'RACE template switching with UMIs. With respect to HCMV, most of the eight sequenced donors were seropositive, and one was seronegative. Sorting was restricted to alpha-beta TCR T cells by an anti-gamma-delta TCR antibody in several experiments. A handful of donors showed these clonotypes also leading the CD3+CD56-NKG2C+ fraction.

The specimen comprised CD4+ T cells sorted from PBMCs, sampled about 11 days after vaccination. J is TRBJ2-5 and V is TRBV10-3, with 11 bases fitting TRBD1. The receptor comes from a man aged 45-65 years who received an inactivated influenza vaccine. CDR3 amino acids: CAIRGQGEETQYF. CDR3 coding DNA: TGTGCCATCAGGGGACAGGGGGAAGAGACCCAGTACTTC.